The sequence of this T cell receptor beta chain was determined in a study of cytomegalovirus exposure and HLA in healthy donors. Findings and caveats of the study: Most observed TCR sequences were rare, whereas some public TCRs were detected in many donors. A later analysis found common viral pathogens apparently linked to several of the most significant clusters. TRBV6-2, TRBV6-3 and some other V segments were unresolvable in 87-base-pair reads.

Germline loops: CDR1 LNHDA, CDR2 SQIVND (reference sequence). The CDR3 is made up of 21 amino acids. Between the trimmed V and J ends, which lost 10 bases and 4 bases, there was a span of 40 bases. To note about this clone: Its antigen is still unknown.

PCR involved 60 Vbeta and 13 Jbeta primers. Clones were read by immunoSEQ multiplex PCR, and TCRdb kept only the in-frame ones, dropping some. The profile covers 100,000 to 150,000 clones, with approximately 80% appearing a single time and approximately 10% taken by the ten largest. The sample taken for sequencing was PBMCs. The chain combines TRBV19 with TRBJ1-2; TRBD1 might be the D (5 bases). The receptor was isolated from a young man in good health and CMV-seropositive. Here the CDR3 reads CAKFGRASLSDKEGRGYGYTF. Here the CDR3 DNA reads TGTGCCAAGTTCGGCAGGGCGTCTCTCTCCGATAAGGAAGGGCGAGGCTATGGCTACACCTTC.